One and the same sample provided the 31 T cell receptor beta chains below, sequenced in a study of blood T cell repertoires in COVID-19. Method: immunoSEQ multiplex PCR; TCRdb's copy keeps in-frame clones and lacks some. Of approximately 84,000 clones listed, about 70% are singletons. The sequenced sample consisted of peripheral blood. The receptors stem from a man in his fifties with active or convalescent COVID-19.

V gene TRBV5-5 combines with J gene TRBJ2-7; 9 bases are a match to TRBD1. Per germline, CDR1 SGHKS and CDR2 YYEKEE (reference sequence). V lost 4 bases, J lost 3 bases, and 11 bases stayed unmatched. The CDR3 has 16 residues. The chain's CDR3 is CASSRTFRDRDYEQYF. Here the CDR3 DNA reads TGTGCCAGCAGCCGGACGTTCCGGGACAGGGACTACGAGCAGTACTTC.

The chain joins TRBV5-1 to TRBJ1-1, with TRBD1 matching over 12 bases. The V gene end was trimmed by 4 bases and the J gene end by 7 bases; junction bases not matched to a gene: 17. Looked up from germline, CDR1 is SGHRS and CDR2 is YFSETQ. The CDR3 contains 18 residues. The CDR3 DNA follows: TGCGCCAGCAGCCTTGGGACCGGGACAGGGGGCGAAGTGGGTGAAGCTTTCTTT. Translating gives CASSLGTGTGGEVGEAFF.

The CDR3 sequence is CASSITGASNQPQHF. CDR3 coding DNA: TGCGCCAGCAGCATAACAGGTGCAAGCAATCAGCCCCAGCATTTT. This sequence joins TRBV5-1 and TRBJ1-5; the D gene is possibly TRBD1 (5 bases). Trimming removed 4 bases from V and 1 base from J, with 12 bases in between. The CDR3 has 15 amino acids. The V gene's germline CDR1 is SGHRS and CDR2 YFSETQ. Drawing the rest from reference TRBV5-1 and TRBJ1-5, the complete variable domain is KAGVTQTPRYLIKTRGQQVTLSCSPISGHRSVSWYQQTPGQGLQFLFEYFSETQRNKGNFPGRFSGRQFSNSRSEMNVSTLELGDSALYLCASSITGASNQPQHFGDGTRLSIL.

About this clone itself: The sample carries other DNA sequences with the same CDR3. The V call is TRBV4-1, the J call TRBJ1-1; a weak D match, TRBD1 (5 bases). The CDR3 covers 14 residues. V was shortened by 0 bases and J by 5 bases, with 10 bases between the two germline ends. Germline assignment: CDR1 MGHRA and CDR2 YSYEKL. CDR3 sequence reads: CASSQEGGGTEAFF. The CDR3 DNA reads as TGCGCCAGCAGCCAAGAGGGCGGGGGAACTGAAGCTTTCTTT.

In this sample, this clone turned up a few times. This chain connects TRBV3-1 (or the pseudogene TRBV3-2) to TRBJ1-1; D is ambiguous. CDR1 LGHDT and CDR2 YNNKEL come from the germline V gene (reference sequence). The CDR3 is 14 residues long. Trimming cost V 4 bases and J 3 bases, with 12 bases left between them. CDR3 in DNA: TGTGCCAGCAGCCGAGAAACGGGTCACACTGAAGCTTTCTTT. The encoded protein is CASSRETGHTEAFF.

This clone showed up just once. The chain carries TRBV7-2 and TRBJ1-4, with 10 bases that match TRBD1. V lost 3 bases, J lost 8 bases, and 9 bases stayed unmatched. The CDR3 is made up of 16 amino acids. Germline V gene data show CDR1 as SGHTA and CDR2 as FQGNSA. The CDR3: CASSFRLTGGREKLFF. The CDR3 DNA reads TGTGCCAGCAGCTTCCGACTGACAGGGGGCAGGGAAAAACTGTTTTTT.

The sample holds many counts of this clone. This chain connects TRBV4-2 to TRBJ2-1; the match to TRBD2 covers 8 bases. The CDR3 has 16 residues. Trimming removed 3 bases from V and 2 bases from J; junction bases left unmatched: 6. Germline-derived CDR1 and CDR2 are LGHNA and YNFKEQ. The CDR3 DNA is TGTGCCAGCAGCCAGATCACTAGCGGCCCCTACAATGAGCAGTTCTTC. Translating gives CASSQITSGPYNEQFF.

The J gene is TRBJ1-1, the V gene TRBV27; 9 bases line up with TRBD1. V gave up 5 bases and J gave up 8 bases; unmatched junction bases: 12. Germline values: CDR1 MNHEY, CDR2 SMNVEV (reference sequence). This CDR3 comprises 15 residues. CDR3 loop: CASSPLSGTGTEAFF. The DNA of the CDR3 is TGTGCCAGCAGTCCCTTATCCGGGACAGGGACCGAAGCTTTCTTT.

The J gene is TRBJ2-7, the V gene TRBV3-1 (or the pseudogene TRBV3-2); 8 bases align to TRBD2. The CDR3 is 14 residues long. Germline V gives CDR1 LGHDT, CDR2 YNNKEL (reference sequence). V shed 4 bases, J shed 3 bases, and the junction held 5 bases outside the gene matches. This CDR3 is CASSRAGGGYEQYF. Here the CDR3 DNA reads TGTGCCAGCAGCCGTGCGGGGGGAGGCTACGAGCAGTACTTC.

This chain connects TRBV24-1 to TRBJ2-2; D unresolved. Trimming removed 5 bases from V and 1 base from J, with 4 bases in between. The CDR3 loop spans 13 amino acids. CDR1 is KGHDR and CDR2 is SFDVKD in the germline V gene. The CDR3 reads CATSAVNTGELFF. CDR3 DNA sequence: TGTGCCACCAGTGCTGTGAACACCGGGGAGCTGTTTTTT.

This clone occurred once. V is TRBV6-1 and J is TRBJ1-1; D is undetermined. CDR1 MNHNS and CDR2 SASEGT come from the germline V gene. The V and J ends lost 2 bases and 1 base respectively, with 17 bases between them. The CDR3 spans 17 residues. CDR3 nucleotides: TGTGCCAGCAGTGAAATTCCTGGCGGCGGTAGGAACACTGAAGCTTTCTTT. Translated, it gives CASSEIPGGGRNTEAFF.

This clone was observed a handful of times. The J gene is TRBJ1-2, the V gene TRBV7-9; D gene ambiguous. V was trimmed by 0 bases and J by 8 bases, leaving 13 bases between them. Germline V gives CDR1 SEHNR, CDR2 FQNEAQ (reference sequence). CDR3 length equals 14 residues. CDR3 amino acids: CASSLARQTLGYTF. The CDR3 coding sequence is TGTGCCAGCAGCTTAGCGCGGCAGACCCTAGGCTACACCTTC. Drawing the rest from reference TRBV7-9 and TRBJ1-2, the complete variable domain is DTGVSQNPRHKITKRGQNVTFRCDPISEHNRLYWYRQTLGQGPEFLTYFQNEAQLEKSRLLSDRFSAERPKGSFSTLEIQRTEQGDSAMYLCASSLARQTLGYTFGSGTRLTVV.

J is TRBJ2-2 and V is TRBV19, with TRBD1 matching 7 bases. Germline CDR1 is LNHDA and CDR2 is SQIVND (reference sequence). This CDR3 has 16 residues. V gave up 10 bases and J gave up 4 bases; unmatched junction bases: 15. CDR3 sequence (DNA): TGTGCCACCCCGAGGAGAACAGGGGACCTCACCGGGGAGCTGTTTTTT. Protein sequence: CATPRRTGDLTGELFF.

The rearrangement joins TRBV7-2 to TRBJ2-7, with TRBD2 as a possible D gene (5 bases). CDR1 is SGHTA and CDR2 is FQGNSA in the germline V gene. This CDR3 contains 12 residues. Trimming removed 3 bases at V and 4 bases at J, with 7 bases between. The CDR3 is CASSFSGYEQYF. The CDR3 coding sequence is TGTGCCAGCAGCTTCTCGGGATACGAGCAGTACTTC.

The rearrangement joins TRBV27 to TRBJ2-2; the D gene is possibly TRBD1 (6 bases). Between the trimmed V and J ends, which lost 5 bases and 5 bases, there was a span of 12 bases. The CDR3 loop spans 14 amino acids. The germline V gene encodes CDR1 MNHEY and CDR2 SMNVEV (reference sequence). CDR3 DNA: TGTGCCAGCAGTCTCGGACAGAATACCGGGGAGCTGTTTTTT. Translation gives CASSLGQNTGELFF.

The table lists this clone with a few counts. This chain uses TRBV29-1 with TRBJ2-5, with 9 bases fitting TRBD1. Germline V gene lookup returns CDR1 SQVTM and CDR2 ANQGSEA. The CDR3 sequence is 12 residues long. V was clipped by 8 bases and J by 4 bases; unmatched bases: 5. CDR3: CSLGTGRETQYF. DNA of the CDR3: TGCAGCCTTGGGACAGGGAGAGAGACCCAGTACTTC.

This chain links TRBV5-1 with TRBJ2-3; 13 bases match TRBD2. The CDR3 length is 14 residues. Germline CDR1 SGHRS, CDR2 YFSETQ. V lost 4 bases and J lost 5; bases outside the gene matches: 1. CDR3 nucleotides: TGCGCCAGCAGCGGACTAGCGGGGGAAGATACGCAGTATTTT. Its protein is CASSGLAGEDTQYF. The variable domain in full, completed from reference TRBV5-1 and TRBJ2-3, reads KAGVTQTPRYLIKTRGQQVTLSCSPISGHRSVSWYQQTPGQGLQFLFEYFSETQRNKGNFPGRFSGRQFSNSRSEMNVSTLELGDSALYLCASSGLAGEDTQYFGPGTRLTVL.

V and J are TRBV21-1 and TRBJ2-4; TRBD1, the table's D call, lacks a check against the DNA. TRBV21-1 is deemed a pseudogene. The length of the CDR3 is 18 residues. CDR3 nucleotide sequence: TGTGCCAGCAGCAAGGGAGGGACCGGTGGGACAGGGGGAAACATTCAGTACTTC. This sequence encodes CASSKGGTGGTGGNIQYF.

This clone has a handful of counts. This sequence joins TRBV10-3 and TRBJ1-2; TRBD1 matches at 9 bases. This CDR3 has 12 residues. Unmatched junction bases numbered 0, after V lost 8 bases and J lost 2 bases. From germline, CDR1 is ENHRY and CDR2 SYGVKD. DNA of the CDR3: TGTGCCATCGGACAGGGGAACTATGGCTACACCTTC. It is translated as CAIGQGNYGYTF.

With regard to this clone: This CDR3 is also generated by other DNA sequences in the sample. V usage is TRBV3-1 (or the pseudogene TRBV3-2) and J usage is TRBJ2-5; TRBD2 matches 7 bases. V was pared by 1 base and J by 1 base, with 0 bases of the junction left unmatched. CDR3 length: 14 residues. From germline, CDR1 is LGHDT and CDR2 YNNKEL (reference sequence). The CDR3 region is CASSQGGGQETQYF. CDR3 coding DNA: TGTGCCAGCAGCCAAGGGGGGGGCCAAGAGACCCAGTACTTC.

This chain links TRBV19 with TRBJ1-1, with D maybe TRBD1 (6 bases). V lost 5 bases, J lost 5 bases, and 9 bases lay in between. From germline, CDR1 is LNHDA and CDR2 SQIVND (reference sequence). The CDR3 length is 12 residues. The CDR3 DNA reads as TGTGCCAGTAGTTACGGGACAACTGAAGCTTTCTTT. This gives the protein CASSYGTTEAFF.

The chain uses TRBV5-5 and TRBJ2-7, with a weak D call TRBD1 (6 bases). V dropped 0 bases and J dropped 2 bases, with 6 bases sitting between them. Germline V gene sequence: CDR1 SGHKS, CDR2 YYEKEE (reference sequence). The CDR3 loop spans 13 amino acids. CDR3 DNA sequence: TGTGCCAGCAGCTTGGGGGACACCTACGAGCAGTACTTC. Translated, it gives CASSLGDTYEQYF.

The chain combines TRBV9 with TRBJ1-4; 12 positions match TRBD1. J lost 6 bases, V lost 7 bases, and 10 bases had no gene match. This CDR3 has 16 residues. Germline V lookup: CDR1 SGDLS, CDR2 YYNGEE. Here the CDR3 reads CASAPGQGALDEKLFF. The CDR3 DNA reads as TGTGCCAGCGCCCCGGGACAGGGGGCGTTGGATGAAAAACTGTTTTTT. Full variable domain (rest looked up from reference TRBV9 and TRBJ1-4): DSGVTQTPKHLITATGQRVTLRCSPRSGDLSVYWYQQSLDQGLQFLIQYYNGEERAKGNILERFSAQQFPDLHSELNLSSLELGDSALYFCASAPGQGALDEKLFFGSGTQLSVL.

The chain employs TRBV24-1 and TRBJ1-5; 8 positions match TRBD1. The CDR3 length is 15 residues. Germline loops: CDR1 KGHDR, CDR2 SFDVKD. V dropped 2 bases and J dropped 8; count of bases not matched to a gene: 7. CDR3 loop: CATSDSQGAEEPQHF. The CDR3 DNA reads TGTGCCACCAGTGATTCGCAGGGGGCTGAGGAGCCCCAGCATTTT.

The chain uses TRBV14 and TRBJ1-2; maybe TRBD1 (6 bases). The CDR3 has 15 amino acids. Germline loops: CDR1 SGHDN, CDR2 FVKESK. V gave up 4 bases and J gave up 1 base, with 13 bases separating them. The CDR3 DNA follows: TGTGCCAGCAGCCCCCGGGGGGCTTTTAACTATGGCTACACCTTC. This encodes CASSPRGAFNYGYTF.

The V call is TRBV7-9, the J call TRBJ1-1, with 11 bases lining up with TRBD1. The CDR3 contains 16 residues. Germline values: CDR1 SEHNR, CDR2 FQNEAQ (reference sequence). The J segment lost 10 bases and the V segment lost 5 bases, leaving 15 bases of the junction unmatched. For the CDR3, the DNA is TGTGCCAGCAGCACCAATAAAGGGACAGGGGGGGACGGAGCTTTCTTT. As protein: CASSTNKGTGGDGAFF.

In DNA form, the CDR3 reads TGTGCCAGCAGCAAACTAGGACAGGGAGGCATTCAGTACTTC. Translation: CASSKLGQGGIQYF. The rearrangement links TRBV7-9 to TRBJ2-4; TRBD1 agrees at 8 bases. V shed 5 bases, J shed 9 bases, and the junction held 9 bases outside the gene matches. From germline, CDR1 is SEHNR and CDR2 FQNEAQ (reference sequence). The CDR3 runs 14 residues.

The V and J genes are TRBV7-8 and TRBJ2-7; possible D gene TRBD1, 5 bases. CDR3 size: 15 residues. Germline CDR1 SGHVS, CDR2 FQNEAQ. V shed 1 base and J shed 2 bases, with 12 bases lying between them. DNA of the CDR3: TGTGCCAGCAGCTTAGTTTCAGGGAAAACCTACGAGCAGTACTTC. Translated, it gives CASSLVSGKTYEQYF.

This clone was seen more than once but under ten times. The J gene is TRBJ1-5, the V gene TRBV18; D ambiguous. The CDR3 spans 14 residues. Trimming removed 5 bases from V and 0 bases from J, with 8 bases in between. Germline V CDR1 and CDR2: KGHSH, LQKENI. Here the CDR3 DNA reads TGTGCCAGCTCAGCTAGTGATAGCAATCAGCCCCAGCATTTT. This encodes CASSASDSNQPQHF. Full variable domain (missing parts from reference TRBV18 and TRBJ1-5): NAGVMQNPRHLVRRRGQEARLRCSPMKGHSHVYWYRQLPEEGLKFMVYLQKENIIDESGMPKERFSAEFPKEGPSILRIQQVVRGDSAAYFCASSASDSNQPQHFGDGTRLSIL.

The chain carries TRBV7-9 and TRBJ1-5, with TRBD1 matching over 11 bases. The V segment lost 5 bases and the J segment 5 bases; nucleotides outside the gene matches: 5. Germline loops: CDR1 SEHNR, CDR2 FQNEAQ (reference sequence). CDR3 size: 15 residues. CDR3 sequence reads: CASSPGQGVYQPQHF. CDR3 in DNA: TGTGCCAGCAGCCCGGGACAGGGGGTCTATCAGCCCCAGCATTTT.

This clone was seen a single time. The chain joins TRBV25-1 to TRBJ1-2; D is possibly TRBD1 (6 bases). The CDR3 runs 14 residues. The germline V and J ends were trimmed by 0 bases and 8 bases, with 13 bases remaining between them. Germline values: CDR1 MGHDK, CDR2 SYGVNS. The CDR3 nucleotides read TGTGCCAGCAGTGAATATGGGGACAAGTTCGGCTACACCTTC. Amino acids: CASSEYGDKFGYTF.